Listed below are T cell receptor beta chains from one sample, sequenced in a study of blood T cell repertoires in COVID-19. The table came from immunoSEQ multiplex PCR; TCRdb's copy has only in-frame clones and leaves some out. Among roughly 32,000 clones listed, about 90% were seen once. The sample consisted of peripheral blood. These receptors all stem from a human donor with active COVID-19. The donor label of this sample is uncertain. Each CDR3 is given with its conserved first and last residue. Some rows mark clone size as missing; the rest say once, few, many or name a class of expanded clone.

j_call v_call clone_size cdr3_aa
TRBJ2-1 TRBV4-1 - CASSQRTSGFNEQFF
TRBJ1-4 TRBV5-1 - CASSGAGAGEKLFF
TRBJ2-1 TRBV12-5 - CASGLATGGYNEQFF
TRBJ1-6 TRBV7-9 - CASSGGQANSPLHF
TRBJ2-3 TRBV3-1/TRBV3-2 few CATTGSGPDTQYF
TRBJ2-3 TRBV3-1/TRBV3-2 - CASSLGGTGTDTQYF
TRBJ2-7 TRBV3-1/TRBV3-2 - CASSRENYYEQYF
TRBJ2-3 TRBV5-1 - CASSPETVLSTDTQYF
TRBJ1-6 TRBV6-5 once CAVGAGSPLHF
TRBJ2-2 TRBV24-1 - CATGGIGELFF
TRBJ1-3 TRBV4-2 - CASSQELPNSSGNTIYF
TRBJ2-2 TRBV11-1 - CASSLGQGATGELFF
TRBJ2-7 TRBV4-3 - CASSPRTGAYEQYF
TRBJ2-2 TRBV25-1 - CASRGQLNTGELFF
TRBJ2-3 TRBV10-3 - CAISESQRDTTDTQYF
TRBJ1-2 TRBV7-8 once CASSQGAKEYGYTF
TRBJ1-1 TRBV5-4 - CASSADRAEKAFF
TRBJ1-5 TRBV3-1/TRBV3-2 - CASSQGGISNQPQHF
TRBJ2-7 TRBV7-2 medium-sized CASSLWGEASYEQYF
TRBJ2-5 TRBV7-6 - CASSLVASPRETQYF
TRBJ2-3 TRBV19 - CASSGASGDTQYF
TRBJ2-7 TRBV9 - CASSARDVASYEQYF
TRBJ2-1 TRBV7-2 - CASSRPGYNEQFF
TRBJ2-1 TRBV2 - CASSPGTSGGHSSYNEQFF
TRBJ2-1 TRBV6-5 - CASSYSFGEQFF
TRBJ1-3 TRBV9 - CASSVDGLGSGNTIYF
TRBJ1-5 TRBV28 - CAISVLTGGNQPQHF
TRBJ2-3 TRBV24-1 - CATSDWDRDRGRNTQYF
TRBJ2-3 TRBV4-3 - CASSQDGPQDTQYF
TRBJ1-2 TRBV27 once CASSLTGGTYGYTF
TRBJ2-3 TRBV19 - CASSISPRDTTDTQYF
TRBJ2-7 TRBV4-3 - CASSRGLAGSYEQYF
TRBJ1-2 TRBV6-5 - CASSPTGGTGYTF
TRBJ2-2 TRBV19 - CASSMDRGPGTGELFF
TRBJ2-3 TRBV2 - CASIRIALATDTQYF
TRBJ2-5 TRBV5-1 - CASSPGGLGLQETQYF
TRBJ1-5 TRBV6-6 - CASSYSTRQPQHF
TRBJ2-6 TRBV10-3 - CAIRTGREKSGGANVLTF
TRBJ2-7 TRBV19 - CASSIDRLRSYEQYF
TRBJ1-5 TRBV19 few CASGQGPYSNQPQHF
TRBJ1-5 TRBV4-1 - CASSQDLGGDFVNQPQHF